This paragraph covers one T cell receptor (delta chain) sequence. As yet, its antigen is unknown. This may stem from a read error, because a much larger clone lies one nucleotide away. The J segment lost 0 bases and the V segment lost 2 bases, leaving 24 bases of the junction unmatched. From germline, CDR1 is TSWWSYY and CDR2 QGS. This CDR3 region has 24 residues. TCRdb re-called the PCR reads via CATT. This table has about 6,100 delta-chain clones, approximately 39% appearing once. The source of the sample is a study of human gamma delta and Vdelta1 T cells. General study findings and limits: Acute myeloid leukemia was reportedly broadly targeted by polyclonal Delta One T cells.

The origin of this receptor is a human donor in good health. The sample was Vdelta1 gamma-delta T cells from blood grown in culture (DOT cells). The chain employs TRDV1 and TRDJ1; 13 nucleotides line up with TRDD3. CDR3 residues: CALGEYSYTQVTGGYAAYTDKLIF. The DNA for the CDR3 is TGTGCTCTTGGGGAATACTCCTACACTCAAGTTACTGGGGGATACGCTGCTTACACCGATAAACTCATCTTT.